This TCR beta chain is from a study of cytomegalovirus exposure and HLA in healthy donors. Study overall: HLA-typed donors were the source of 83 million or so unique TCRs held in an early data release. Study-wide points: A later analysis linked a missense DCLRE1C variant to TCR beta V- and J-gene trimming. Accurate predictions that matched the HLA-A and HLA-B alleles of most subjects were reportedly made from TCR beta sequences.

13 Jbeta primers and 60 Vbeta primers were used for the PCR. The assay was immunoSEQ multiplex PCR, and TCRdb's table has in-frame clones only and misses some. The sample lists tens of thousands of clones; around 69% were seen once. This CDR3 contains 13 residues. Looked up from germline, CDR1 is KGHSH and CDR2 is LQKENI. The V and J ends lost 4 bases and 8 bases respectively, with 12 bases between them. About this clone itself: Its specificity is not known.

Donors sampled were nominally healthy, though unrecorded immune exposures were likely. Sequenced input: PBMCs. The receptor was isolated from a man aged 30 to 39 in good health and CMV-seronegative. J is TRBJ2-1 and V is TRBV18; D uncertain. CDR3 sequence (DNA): TGTGCCAGCTCACTCAATCTTAGTGATGAGCAGTTCTTC. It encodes CASSLNLSDEQFF.